This TCR beta chain was retrieved from a study of T-cell memory formation after mild COVID-19. From the 5' RACE reads, TCRdb called clonotypes with MiXCR, one entry per CDR3 protein. The sample lists 100,000 to 120,000 distinct CDR3 sequences, 22% occurring once. The germline V gene encodes CDR1 MNHEY and CDR2 SVGAGI. The CDR3 totals 12 residues. V lost 6 bases and J lost 8, with 13 bases in between. Sequencing was carried out using PBMCs or a T cell subset sorted from them (not recorded which). The V gene is TRBV6-5, the J gene TRBJ1-2, with D maybe TRBD1 (5 bases). The origin of this receptor is a man between 18 and 35 years old who had mild COVID-19 (a few samples of this study predate the infection). Cell type and time point are not known. DNA of the CDR3: TGTGCCAGCAGCCTCGGGGGTCGCGGCTACACCTTC. Translation gives CASSLGGRGYTF.